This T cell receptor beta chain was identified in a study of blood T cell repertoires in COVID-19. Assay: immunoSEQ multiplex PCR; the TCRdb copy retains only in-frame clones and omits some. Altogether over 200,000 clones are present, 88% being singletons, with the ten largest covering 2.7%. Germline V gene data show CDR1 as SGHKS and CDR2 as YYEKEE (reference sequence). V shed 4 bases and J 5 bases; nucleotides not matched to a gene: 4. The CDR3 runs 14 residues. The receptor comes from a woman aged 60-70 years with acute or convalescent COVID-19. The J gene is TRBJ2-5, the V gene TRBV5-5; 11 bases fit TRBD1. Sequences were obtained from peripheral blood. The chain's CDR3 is CASSPDRGRETQYF. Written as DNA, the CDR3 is TGTGCCAGCAGCCCGGACAGGGGGCGGGAGACCCAGTACTTC.